The T cell receptor beta chain under discussion was sequenced for a study of cytomegalovirus exposure and HLA in healthy donors. Notes on the study in general: Upon later analysis, TCR association rates were observed to vary by HLA locus, being highest for DRB1 and lowest for HLA-C. Later analysis suggested links between common viral pathogens and several top significant clusters.

Concerning this clone itself: Its antigen is not identified.

Primers: 60 Vbeta forward and 13 Jbeta reverse. TCRdb's table, derived via immunoSEQ multiplex PCR, lists solely in-frame clones and lacks some. The data contain under 140,000 clones, around 86% of them singletons. This sequence originates from a man aged 35-49 years in good health and CMV-seronegative. Specimen: PBMCs.

As DNA, the CDR3 is TGTGCCAGCAGCCGGGAAGGAGTGGCAGGGACAGCTAGAGGGGACTCACCCCTCCACTTT. Translated, it gives CASSREGVAGTARGDSPLHF. The chain links TRBV4-2 to TRBJ1-6; 7 nucleotides match TRBD1. V shed 4 bases, J shed 10 bases, and the junction held 25 bases outside the gene matches. Germline V gene data show CDR1 as LGHNA and CDR2 as YNFKEQ. The CDR3 runs to 20 residues.